These 24 T cell receptor beta chains came from one sample sequenced in a study of blood T cell repertoires in COVID-19. Some clones are missing from TCRdb's copy, which holds only in-frame ones; the method was immunoSEQ multiplex PCR. This table has around 70,000 clones, 70% to 80% appearing once. Input material: peripheral blood. These receptors all come from a human donor in a cohort sampled during active COVID-19.

In this sample, this clone turned up many times. The chain combines TRBV18 with TRBJ2-7; 10 positions match TRBD2. The CDR3 loop spans 14 amino acids. In germline, CDR1 is KGHSH, CDR2 LQKENI. The V and J ends lost 4 bases and 5 bases, in that order; junction bases with no gene match: 5. The CDR3 sequence is CASSLGLALDEQYF. CDR3 nucleotides: TGTGCCAGCTCACTGGGACTAGCGCTCGACGAGCAGTACTTC.

V gene TRBV29-1 combines with J gene TRBJ2-7; maybe TRBD2 (5 bases). The CDR3 has 13 amino acids. Germline V lookup: CDR1 SQVTM, CDR2 ANQGSEA. The V end was cut by 7 bases, the J end by 2 bases, with 15 bases between. The CDR3 DNA is TGCAGCGCTGCTAGCCCCCCAGCCTACGAGCAGTACTTC. Amino acid sequence: CSAASPPAYEQYF.

The CDR3 DNA reads as TGTGCCAGCAGTAGTTCCATCGGGGGGGACAATGAGCAGTTCTTC. Residues: CASSSSIGGDNEQFF. The chain carries TRBV27 and TRBJ2-1; TRBD2 matches at 8 bases. V gave up 5 bases and J gave up 5 bases; unmatched junction bases: 8. The CDR3 contains 15 residues. Germline CDR1 is MNHEY and CDR2 is SMNVEV (reference sequence).

The V gene is TRBV19, the J gene TRBJ1-5, with D possibly TRBD1 on 5 matching bases. V lost 3 bases, J lost 0 bases, and 12 bases lay in between. The CDR3 runs to 16 residues. In germline, CDR1 is LNHDA, CDR2 SQIVND (reference sequence). The CDR3 region has the DNA TGTGCCAGTAGTATGGGGCAGCCTTATAGCAATCAGCCCCAGCATTTT. Its translation: CASSMGQPYSNQPQHF.

This clone has only a few counts. The V and J genes are TRBV4-1 and TRBJ1-1; D gene ambiguous. Deletions cut 7 bases from V and 2 bases from J, with 14 bases between. The CDR3 has 14 residues. Germline V lookup: CDR1 MGHRA, CDR2 YSYEKL. CDR3 DNA: TGCGCCAGCACTGGGCCGCTTAAAAACACTGAAGCTTTCTTT. The encoded protein is CASTGPLKNTEAFF.

This clone has a handful of counts. This chain connects TRBV6-5 to TRBJ2-7, with no clear D. In germline, CDR1 is MNHEY, CDR2 SVGAGI. This CDR3 spans 11 amino acids. V was cut by 6 bases and J by 1 base, with 4 bases left in between. The CDR3 DNA is TGTGCCAGCAGCAATTCCTACGAGCAGTACTTC. Translation gives CASSNSYEQYF.

As to this clone: Other DNA sequences from this sample encode an identical CDR3 as well. V gene TRBV5-6 combines with J gene TRBJ2-5; 8 positions match TRBD1. From germline, CDR1 is SGHDT and CDR2 YYEEEE. The ends lost 2 bases at V and 5 bases at J; junction bases unmatched: 2. The CDR3 contains 13 residues. The CDR3 DNA is TGTGCCAGCAGCTTAGACAGGGGCGAGACCCAGTACTTC. Translated, it gives CASSLDRGETQYF.

The V and J genes are TRBV5-1 and TRBJ2-2, with TRBD2 as a possible D gene (5 bases). Germline-derived CDR1 and CDR2 are SGHRS and YFSETQ. Trimming removed 3 bases from V and 2 bases from J, with 11 bases in between. This CDR3 is built from 15 residues. DNA for the CDR3: TGCGCCAGCAGCTCAAGCGGAGTAAACACCGGGGAGCTGTTTTTT. It specifies CASSSSGVNTGELFF.

This chain connects TRBV5-1 to TRBJ2-7, with TRBD2 matching 7 bases. The CDR3 is 13 amino acids. Per germline, CDR1 SGHRS and CDR2 YFSETQ. J gave up 1 base and V 6 bases, and 4 bases lay outside the gene matches. The DNA of the CDR3 is TGCGCCAGCACGCAAGCGGGATCCTACGAGCAGTACTTC. It encodes CASTQAGSYEQYF.

V is TRBV9 and J is TRBJ2-7, with D perhaps matching TRBD1 (5 bases). The V end lost 0 bases, the J end lost 4 bases, and 14 bases lay between the germline ends. Germline V gene sequence: CDR1 SGDLS, CDR2 YYNGEE. The CDR3 is made up of 15 amino acids. CDR3 loop: CASSVAIGAPYEQYF. CDR3 DNA: TGTGCCAGCAGCGTAGCTATAGGGGCCCCATACGAGCAGTACTTC.

The count of this clone is one. The CDR3 bases are TGCGCCAGCAGTCAAGACTGGGAGAGGGCCTTGTACGAGCAGTACTTC. Translation: CASSQDWERALYEQYF. The chain combines TRBV23-1 with TRBJ2-7, with D maybe TRBD2 (5 bases). TRBV23-1 is an ORF for which the function is uncertain. This CDR3 has 16 residues. Trimming took off 2 bases at V and 4 bases at J, with 18 bases between the two ends.

This chain connects TRBV5-5 to TRBJ2-5, with D possibly being TRBD1 (6 bases). Looked up from germline, CDR1 is SGHKS and CDR2 is YYEKEE (reference sequence). The CDR3 runs to 14 residues. The V gene lost 6 bases and the J gene lost 5 bases, with 17 bases spanning the gap. The CDR3 protein is CASTRGARDETQYF. CDR3 bases: TGTGCCAGCACCAGGGGCGCCAGGGATGAGACCCAGTACTTC.

This chain uses TRBV5-4 with TRBJ2-5; 7 nucleotides line up with TRBD2. Germline V gives CDR1 SGHNT, CDR2 YYREEE (reference sequence). This CDR3 spans 14 amino acids. V gave up 2 bases and J gave up 5 bases; unmatched junction bases: 6. The DNA for the CDR3 is TGTGCCAGCAGCTTCCGGACTAGGGAGGAGACCCAGTACTTC. It encodes CASSFRTREETQYF.

V gene TRBV7-9 combines with J gene TRBJ1-2, with 8 bases identical to TRBD1. Germline V gene lookup returns CDR1 SEHNR and CDR2 FQNEAQ (reference sequence). V shed 5 bases and J 5 bases; nucleotides not matched to a gene: 10. The CDR3 covers 15 residues. For the CDR3, the DNA is TGTGCCAGCAGCCGGACAGGGTCTGAGCGGTATGGCTACACCTTC. It codes for CASSRTGSERYGYTF.

The sample holds a few counts of this clone. The chain joins TRBV5-1 to TRBJ1-2; TRBD1 is a possible D gene (6 bases). There are 13 residues in the CDR3. V was shortened by 5 bases and J by 6 bases, with 14 bases between the two germline ends. Looked up from germline, CDR1 is SGHRS and CDR2 is YFSETQ. CDR3 DNA sequence: TGCGCCAGCAGTCCAGGGGACGTGAATGGCTACACCTTC. Protein sequence: CASSPGDVNGYTF. Together with reference TRBV5-1 and TRBJ1-2, the CDR3 gives the full variable domain: KAGVTQTPRYLIKTRGQQVTLSCSPISGHRSVSWYQQTPGQGLQFLFEYFSETQRNKGNFPGRFSGRQFSNSRSEMNVSTLELGDSALYLCASSPGDVNGYTFGSGTRLTVV.

This chain joins TRBV2 and TRBJ2-7, with D perhaps matching TRBD1 (5 bases). The CDR3 totals 16 residues. Per germline, CDR1 SNHLY and CDR2 FYNNEI. V was trimmed by 1 base and J by 2 bases, leaving 15 bases between them. Here the CDR3 DNA reads TGTGCCAGCAGTGAAGTAGGGGCAGGGCAAACCTACGAGCAGTACTTC. Translation gives CASSEVGAGQTYEQYF.

The chain links TRBV3-1 (or the pseudogene TRBV3-2) to TRBJ1-1; possibly TRBD1 for D (5 bases). This CDR3 region has 16 residues. V lost 1 base and J lost 0, with 12 bases in between. Germline V lookup: CDR1 LGHDT, CDR2 YNNKEL (reference sequence). CDR3 region: CASSQAGTYMNTEAFF. CDR3 DNA: TGTGCCAGCAGCCAAGCCGGGACTTATATGAACACTGAAGCTTTCTTT.

V and J are TRBV19 and TRBJ2-3; 13 bases map to TRBD2. Germline V CDR1 and CDR2: LNHDA, SQIVND (reference sequence). The V and J ends lost 4 bases and 3 bases, in that order; junction bases with no gene match: 7. This CDR3 is built from 17 residues. In DNA form, the CDR3 reads TGTGCCAGTAGTACCCGGACTAGCGGGAGAACTACAGATACGCAGTATTTT. This gives the protein CASSTRTSGRTTDTQYF.

V and J are TRBV10-1 and TRBJ2-7; 13 bases are shared with TRBD2. Trimming at V came to 8 bases and at J to 5 bases, leaving 21 bases not matched to a gene. CDR3 length: 19 residues. Germline V CDR1 and CDR2: WNHNN, SYGVQD (reference sequence). CDR3 in amino acids: CASEGTGGTSGAIGDEQYF. As DNA, the CDR3 is TGCGCCAGCGAAGGGACGGGGGGGACTAGCGGGGCCATTGGGGACGAGCAGTACTTC.

V and J are TRBV6-5 and TRBJ2-3; a weak D match, TRBD2 (6 bases). Trimming removed 7 bases from V and 0 bases from J, with 11 bases in between. The CDR3 consists of 14 residues. The V gene's germline CDR1 is MNHEY and CDR2 SVGAGI. The CDR3 protein is CASISGVSTDTQYF. For the CDR3, the DNA is TGTGCCAGCATTTCGGGAGTTAGCACAGATACGCAGTATTTT.

V is TRBV5-6 and J is TRBJ2-1, with 8 bases matching TRBD2. The CDR3 is 15 residues long. Unmatched junction bases numbered 9, after V lost 4 bases and J lost 6 bases. CDR1 SGHDT and CDR2 YYEEEE come from the germline V gene. CDR3 sequence: CASSVTSGDSNEQFF. In DNA, the CDR3 is TGTGCCAGCAGCGTCACTAGCGGTGACTCCAATGAGCAGTTCTTC.

This chain uses TRBV5-4 with TRBJ2-2; D remains ambiguous. In germline, CDR1 is SGHNT, CDR2 YYREEE (reference sequence). Trimming shortened V by 4 bases and J by 1 base, and 5 bases separated the two germline ends. This CDR3 contains 13 residues. In DNA form, the CDR3 reads TGTGCCAGCAGCCCAGGGAACACCGGGGAGCTGTTTTTT. Its protein is CASSPGNTGELFF.

The V gene is TRBV25-1, the J gene TRBJ2-1; TRBD1 might be the D (6 bases). The CDR3 spans 15 residues. The V gene lost 5 bases and the J gene lost 1 base, with 12 bases spanning the gap. Per the germline V gene, CDR1 is MGHDK and CDR2 is SYGVNS. The CDR3 here is CASSWTEGSYNEQFF. As DNA, the CDR3 is TGTGCCAGCAGTTGGACAGAAGGATCCTACAATGAGCAGTTCTTC.

This chain joins TRBV6-2 or TRBV6-3 and TRBJ1-1, with 8 bases lining up with TRBD1. CDR1 and CDR2 from the germline V gene are MNHEY and SVGEGT. Germline trimming cut 4 bases from V and 6 bases from J; bases unmatched to any gene: 10. This CDR3 is 15 amino acids long. The DNA for the CDR3 is TGTGCCAGCAGTTCGACTAAGGACAGGGTAGCTGAAGCTTTCTTT. It yields the protein CASSSTKDRVAEAFF.